The sample holds a few counts of the clone carrying this T cell receptor (beta chain). As yet, its antigen is unknown. This table comes from immunoSEQ multiplex PCR, and its TCRdb copy is limited to in-frame clones, with some not included. Of 7,000 to 7,500 clones in the sample, roughly 50% were seen once. The sample originates from a study of neoadjuvant anti-PD-1 for oral cavity cancer. At the level of the study: Around day 43, patients without progression received a fourth nivolumab dose before surgery. Study-level results: Greater tumor shrinkage accompanied bigger post-treatment sizes of preexisting clones.

Germline V gives CDR1 MNHEY, CDR2 SVGAGI. The CDR3 is made up of 14 amino acids. With V trimmed by 4 bases and J by 4 bases, 6 bases remained unmatched. This sequence was found in a person aged 35 to 85 with oral cavity squamous cell carcinoma. The sample in question was tumor tissue, obtained before nivolumab (anti-PD-1) treatment. This rearrangement joins TRBV6-5 to TRBJ1-2; 7 bases match TRBD1. CDR3 bases: TGTGCCAGCAGTTCGACAGGGCGTCCCTATGGCTACACCTTC. This gives the protein CASSSTGRPYGYTF.